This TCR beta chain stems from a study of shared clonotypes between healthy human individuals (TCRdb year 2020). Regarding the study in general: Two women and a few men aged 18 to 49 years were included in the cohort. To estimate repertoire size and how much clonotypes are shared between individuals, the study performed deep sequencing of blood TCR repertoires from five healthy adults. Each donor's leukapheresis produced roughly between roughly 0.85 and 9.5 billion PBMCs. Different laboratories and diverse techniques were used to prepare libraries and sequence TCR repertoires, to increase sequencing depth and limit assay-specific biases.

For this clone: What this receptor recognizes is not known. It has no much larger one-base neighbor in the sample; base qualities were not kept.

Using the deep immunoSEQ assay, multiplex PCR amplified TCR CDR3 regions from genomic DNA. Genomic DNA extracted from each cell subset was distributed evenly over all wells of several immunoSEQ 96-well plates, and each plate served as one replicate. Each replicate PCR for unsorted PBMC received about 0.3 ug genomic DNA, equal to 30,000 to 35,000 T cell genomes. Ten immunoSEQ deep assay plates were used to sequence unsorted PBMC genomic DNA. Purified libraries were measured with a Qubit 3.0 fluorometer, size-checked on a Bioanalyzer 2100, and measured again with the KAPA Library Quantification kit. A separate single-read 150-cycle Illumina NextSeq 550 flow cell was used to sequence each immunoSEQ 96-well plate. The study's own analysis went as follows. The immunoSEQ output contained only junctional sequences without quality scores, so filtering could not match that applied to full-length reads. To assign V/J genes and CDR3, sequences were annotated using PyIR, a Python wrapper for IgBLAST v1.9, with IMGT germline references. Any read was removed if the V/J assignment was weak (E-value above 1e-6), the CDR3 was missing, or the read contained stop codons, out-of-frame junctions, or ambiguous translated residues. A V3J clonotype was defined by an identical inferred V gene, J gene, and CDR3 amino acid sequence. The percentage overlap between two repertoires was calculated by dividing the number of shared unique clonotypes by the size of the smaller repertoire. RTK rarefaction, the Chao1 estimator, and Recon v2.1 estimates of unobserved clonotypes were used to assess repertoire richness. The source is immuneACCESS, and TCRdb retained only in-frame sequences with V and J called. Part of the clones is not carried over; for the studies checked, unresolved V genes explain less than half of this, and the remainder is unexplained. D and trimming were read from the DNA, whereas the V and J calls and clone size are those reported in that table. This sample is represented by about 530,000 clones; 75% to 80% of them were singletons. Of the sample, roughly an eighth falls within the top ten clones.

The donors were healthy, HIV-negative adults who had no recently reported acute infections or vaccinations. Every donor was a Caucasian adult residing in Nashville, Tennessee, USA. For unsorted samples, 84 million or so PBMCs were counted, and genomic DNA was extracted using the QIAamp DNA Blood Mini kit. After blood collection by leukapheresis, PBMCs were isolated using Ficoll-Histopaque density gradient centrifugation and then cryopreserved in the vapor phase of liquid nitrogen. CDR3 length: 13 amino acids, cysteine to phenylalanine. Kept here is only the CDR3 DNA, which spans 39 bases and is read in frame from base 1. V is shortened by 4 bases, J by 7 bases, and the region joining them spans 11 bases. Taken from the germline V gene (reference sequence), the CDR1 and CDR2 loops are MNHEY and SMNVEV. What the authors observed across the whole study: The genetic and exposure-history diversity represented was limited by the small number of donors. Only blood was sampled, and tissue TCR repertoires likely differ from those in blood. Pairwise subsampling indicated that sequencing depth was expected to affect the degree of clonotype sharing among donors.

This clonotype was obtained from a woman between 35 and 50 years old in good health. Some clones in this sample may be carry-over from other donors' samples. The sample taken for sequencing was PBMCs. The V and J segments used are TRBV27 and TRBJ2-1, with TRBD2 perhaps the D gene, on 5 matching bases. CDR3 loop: CASSSPSGNEQFF. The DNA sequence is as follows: TGTGCCAGCAGTTCGCCAAGCGGAAATGAGCAGTTCTTC.